The clone carrying this TCR beta chain was recorded many times. The antigen remains unidentified. The junction departs from the called germline gene at one end, perhaps through a read error. These data originate in a study of blood T cells in healthy people across ages. General study findings and limits: Donor CMV status was unknown, possibly confounding expanded clonotype changes.

The use of a sample-barcoded 5' primer and a J-beta primer mix characterized a second PCR of about 7 to 12 cycles. TCRdb itself ran the 5' RACE reads through MiXCR, one entry per CDR3 protein. The sample gives around 940,000 distinct CDR3 sequences, roughly half of which show up once; around a fifth is in the top ten. The origin of this receptor is a woman aged 55-75 years in good health. Sequenced sample: blood.

CDR3 residues: CASSLGGEQYF. CDR3 bases: TGTGCCAGCAGTTTAGGCGGGGAGCAGTACTTC. This rearrangement joins TRBV5-1 to TRBJ2-7, with D possibly being TRBD2 (5 bases). CDR1 SGHRS and CDR2 YFSETQ come from the germline V gene. The CDR3 runs 11 residues.